This T cell receptor beta chain was retrieved from a study of control samples from healthy donors and cancer patients. Measured with immunoSEQ multiplex PCR; TCRdb has only the in-frame clones, and not every one. The table has about 160,000 clones, around 90% seen once. Trimming removed 2 bases from V and 8 bases from J, with 16 bases in between. Germline CDR1 is SGDLS and CDR2 is YYNGEE. The CDR3 runs to 15 residues. V is TRBV9 and J is TRBJ1-4; D not resolved. Sequencing was performed on blood. This clonotype was obtained from a woman under 40 in good health. This CDR3 is CASSVSQTPNEKLFF. In DNA, the CDR3 is TGTGCCAGCAGCGTTAGTCAGACCCCCAACGAAAAACTGTTTTTT.